The 10 T cell receptor beta chains given below trace back to one sample, sequenced in a study of blood T cell repertoires in COVID-19 (dated by TCRdb to the early 2020s). The method was the immunoSEQ multiplex PCR assay. TCRdb provides this immuneACCESS table in a form limited to in-frame rearrangements. Some clones are lacking; in checked studies, under half of them reflect an unresolved V gene, and why the rest are absent is not known. Across this sample there are over 120,000 clones, with about 89% seen only once. Clones ranked in the top ten supply approximately 10% of the sample. Material for sequencing was PBMCs or T cells enriched from blood (not recorded which). The receptor source for this set is a man in his sixties who had recovered from COVID-19.

The V and J genes are TRBV28 and TRBJ1-2; D is undetermined. CDR1 and CDR2 from the germline V gene are MDHEN and SYDVKM. V lost 6 bases and J lost 2, with 10 bases in between. This CDR3 comprises 13 residues. As DNA, the CDR3 is TGTGCCAGCAGCCTGGGAGTAAACTATGGCTACACCTTC. The encoded protein is CASSLGVNYGYTF.

The chain combines TRBV19 with TRBJ1-6; no definite D call. The V end was cut by 4 bases, the J end by 0 bases, with 10 bases between. The CDR3 is made up of 16 amino acids. Germline CDR1 LNHDA, CDR2 SQIVND (reference sequence). CDR3 nucleotide sequence: TGTGCCAGTAGTACTCGGGAACACTCCTATAATTCACCCCTCCACTTT. Residues: CASSTREHSYNSPLHF.

The CDR3 protein is CASSLAGKIFEAFF. Written as DNA, the CDR3 is TGTGCCAGCAGCTTAGCAGGGAAAATATTTGAAGCTTTCTTT. The chain links TRBV5-4 to TRBJ1-1; TRBD1 is a possible D gene (5 bases). The V and J ends lost 2 bases and 7 bases respectively, with 15 bases between them. This CDR3 spans 14 amino acids. Germline V gene sequence: CDR1 SGHNT, CDR2 YYREEE (reference sequence).

The sample holds one count of this clone. This chain uses TRBV14 with TRBJ2-5; D gene ambiguous. V lost 5 bases to trimming and J lost 2 bases, with 15 bases between them. The CDR3 spans 15 residues. Germline values: CDR1 SGHDN, CDR2 FVKESK. In nucleotides, the CDR3 is TGTGCCAGCAGCTATCAACAGTTACCGCAAGAGACCCAGTACTTC. It specifies CASSYQQLPQETQYF.

This chain links TRBV29-1 with TRBJ2-2; D gene ambiguous. The germline CDR1 and CDR2 sequences are SQVTM and ANQGSEA. This CDR3 region has 11 residues. Trimming took 7 bases from V and 4 from J, leaving 7 bases between them. The CDR3 loop is CSAGVTGELFF. CDR3 coding DNA: TGCAGCGCCGGAGTCACCGGGGAGCTGTTTTTT.

The rearrangement links TRBV18 to TRBJ2-2, with D possibly matching TRBD1 (6 bases). Germline loops: CDR1 KGHSH, CDR2 LQKENI. This CDR3 is built from 15 residues. V was cut by 5 bases and J by 5 bases, with 15 bases left in between. CDR3 nucleotides: TGTGCCAGCTCAGGGTCGACAGGAGTGACCGGGGAGCTGTTTTTT. Protein product: CASSGSTGVTGELFF.

This sequence joins TRBV27 and TRBJ2-3; tentative D call: TRBD2 (5 bases). V was clipped by 2 bases and J by 5 bases, with 14 bases between them. The CDR3 is 15 residues long. Germline loops: CDR1 MNHEY, CDR2 SMNVEV (reference sequence). CDR3 in amino acids: CASSLTAVAGDTQYF. The CDR3 region has the DNA TGTGCCAGCAGTTTAACGGCCGTCGCGGGAGATACGCAGTATTTT.

V usage is TRBV6-5 and J usage is TRBJ2-3, with a tentative D call TRBD1 (6 bases). V shed 6 bases and J shed 4 bases, with 11 bases lying between them. Per the germline V gene, CDR1 is MNHEY and CDR2 is SVGAGI. The length of the CDR3 is 13 residues. The CDR3 protein is CASRPRQADTQYF. The CDR3 DNA sequence: TGTGCCAGCAGACCGCGACAGGCAGATACGCAGTATTTT.

This chain joins TRBV27 and TRBJ1-2; TRBD1 agrees at 7 bases. Per germline, CDR1 MNHEY and CDR2 SMNVEV (reference sequence). The CDR3 is made up of 13 amino acids. V shed 4 bases, J shed 6 bases, and the junction held 5 bases outside the gene matches. The CDR3 spells CASSSGGWDGYTF. For the CDR3, the DNA is TGTGCCAGCAGTTCAGGGGGTTGGGATGGCTACACCTTC.

CDR3 DNA sequence: TGTGCCAGCAGCGCCCAATCCGGGACAGGCTTTGGAAACACCATATATTTT. This sequence encodes CASSAQSGTGFGNTIYF. The chain combines TRBV7-6 with TRBJ1-3; 8 bases match TRBD1. The J segment lost 3 bases and the V segment lost 5 bases, leaving 12 bases of the junction unmatched. Per the germline V gene, CDR1 is SGHVS and CDR2 is FNYEAQ. The CDR3 runs to 17 residues.